The T cell receptor (beta chain) under discussion was sequenced for a study of blood T cell repertoires in COVID-19 (dated by TCRdb to between 2020 and 2021). About the investigation overall: The collaborator samples originated in the United States, Italy and Spain and spanned the acute and convalescent phases of COVID-19. The repertoires were released in a freely available public database intended as a resource for research on the immune response to SARS-CoV-2. HLA class I and class II types, where available, came from metadata supplied by the sample provider rather than from assay-based typing. Samples came from the ongoing ImmuneRACE study (first 160 participants) plus 1,254 subjects from 6 global collaborators. The sample metadata nearly always contained a de-identified subject ID, COVID-19 status, age in years and sex. Subjects who had been exposed to COVID-19, were actively infected with it, or had recovered from it provided the deeply sampled blood TCRbeta repertoires that made up the dataset. The material from the prospective study consisted of cDNA or gDNA derived from T cells, B-cell-depleted T cells, or PBMCs.

Concerning this clone itself: Its specific antigen is unknown. No per-base quality is available; no much larger clone lies one base away.

The collaborating institutions used their own protocols to collect whole blood in K2EDTA tubes. For TCRbeta analysis, collaborators shipped samples in one of three forms: frozen whole blood, isolated PBMCs, or DNA extracted from either of those sample types. What the study reported, not specific to this receptor: Clinical and demographic metadata were provided uncurated, with the amount varying by source and participant.

TCRbeta CDR3 regions were amplified from genomic DNA by means of the immunoSEQ Assay, a bias-controlled multiplex PCR. From the authors' description of their analysis: The number of nucleated cells in each sample was estimated by amplification of reference gene primers within the assay. To quantify the absolute abundance of each unique TCRbeta CDR3 rearrangement, sequence reads were collapsed and filtered. For each sample, productive Simpson clonality was calculated by taking the square root of Simpson's diversity index across productive rearrangements. TCRdb mirrors the immuneACCESS table, restricted to in-frame sequences. Some clones are absent from its copies; in checked studies, under half trace to an unresolved V gene, and the reason for the others is unknown. V and J calls and clone size are those listed in that table; D and trimming were worked out from the DNA. In this sample the table shows under 250,000 clones, roughly nine tenths of which occur a single time. Of the sample, around 1.2% is held by the ten largest clones.

Material for sequencing was peripheral blood. This receptor was obtained from a man aged 25 to 45 with acute or convalescent COVID-19.

The CDR3 is CATSSGAGVEETQYF. The DNA reads as follows: TGTGCCACCAGCAGTGGTGCGGGAGTGGAAGAGACCCAGTACTTC. The chain joins TRBV15 to TRBJ2-5, with 7 bases aligning to TRBD2. Spanning cysteine to phenylalanine, the CDR3 consists of 15 amino acids. Only CDR3 DNA remains: 45 bases, in frame from the first base. CDR1 and CDR2, looked up from the germline V gene (reference sequence), are LNHNV and YYDKDF. V has 3 bases trimmed and J has 3 bases trimmed; junction bases matching no gene number 7.